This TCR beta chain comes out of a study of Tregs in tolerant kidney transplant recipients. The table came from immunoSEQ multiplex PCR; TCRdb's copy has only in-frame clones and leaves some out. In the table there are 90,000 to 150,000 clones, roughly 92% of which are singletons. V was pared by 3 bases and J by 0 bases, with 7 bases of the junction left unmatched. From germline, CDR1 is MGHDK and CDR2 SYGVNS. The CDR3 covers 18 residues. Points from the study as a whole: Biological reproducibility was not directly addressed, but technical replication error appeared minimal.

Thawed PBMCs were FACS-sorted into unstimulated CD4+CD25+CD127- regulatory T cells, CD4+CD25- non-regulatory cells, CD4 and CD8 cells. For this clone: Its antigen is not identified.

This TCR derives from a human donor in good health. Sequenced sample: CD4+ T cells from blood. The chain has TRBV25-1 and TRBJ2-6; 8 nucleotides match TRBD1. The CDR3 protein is CASSELDRDRSGANVLTF. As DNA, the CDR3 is TGTGCCAGCAGTGAGCTGGACAGGGACCGCTCTGGGGCCAACGTCCTGACTTTC.